This record covers a single T cell receptor beta chain. The repertoire was sequenced with immunoSEQ multiplex PCR; TCRdb's copy has only in-frame clones and lacks some. The sample includes some 70,000 clones, approximately 90% of them seen just once. This record comes from a study of T cell changes during pregnancy in multiple sclerosis. The CDR3 covers 13 residues. The V end was cut by 7 bases, the J end by 4 bases, with 15 bases between. Germline CDR1 SGDLS, CDR2 YYNGEE. The V and J genes are TRBV9 and TRBJ2-7, with D possibly matching TRBD2 (6 bases). This clonotype was obtained from a female donor in good health, enrolled as a control in a pregnancy study. The specimen comprised peripheral blood, sampled in the second trimester of pregnancy. The CDR3 bases are TGTGCCAGCGGGAACGGGAGAGAGTACGAGCAGTACTTC. As protein: CASGNGREYEQYF.